The source of this T cell receptor (beta chain) is a study of blood T cells in healthy people across ages. Findings and caveats of the study: Higher diversity, along with more naive CD4+ cells, distinguished long-lived donors from aged donors.

PCR was performed a second time for about 7 to 11 cycles using a sample-barcoded 5' primer and a J-beta primer mix. A template-switch adaptor with 12 random nucleotides tagged each cDNA molecule. At least 3 million CDR3-containing paired-end reads were obtained per sample. TCRdb reprocessed the 5' RACE reads via MiXCR and lists one record per CDR3 protein. Of around 320,000 distinct CDR3 sequences detected, 25% to 30% appear once; the ten largest clones hold roughly 28%. The CDR3 totals 18 residues. V lost 0 bases and J lost 5; bases outside the gene matches: 8. Germline loops: CDR1 SGHAT, CDR2 FQNNGV. A word on this clonotype: What it recognizes is unknown.

The chain combines TRBV11-2 with TRBJ2-1; TRBD2 aligns across 12 bases. The sequenced sample was blood. The receptor was derived from a woman in her 70s in good health. The CDR3 spells CASSLDELAGGPHNEQFF. Here the CDR3 DNA reads TGTGCCAGCAGCTTAGACGAGCTAGCGGGAGGGCCTCACAATGAGCAGTTCTTC.